Below, 19 T cell receptor beta chains from the same sample are listed, as sequenced in a study of blood T cell repertoires in COVID-19. Some clones are missing from TCRdb's copy, which holds only in-frame ones; the method was immunoSEQ multiplex PCR. The sample lists tens of thousands of clones, roughly 91% occurring once. The sequencing sample was made of peripheral blood. The receptors here all came from a human donor in a cohort sampled during active COVID-19.

The chain links TRBV6-5 to TRBJ1-5; the D is unclear. This CDR3 contains 12 residues. V was trimmed by 6 bases and J by 3 bases, leaving 6 bases between them. CDR1 and CDR2 (germline): MNHEY, SVGAGI. CDR3 in amino acids: CASRAHNQPQHF. The CDR3 region has the DNA TGTGCCAGCAGGGCACACAATCAGCCCCAGCATTTT.

The CDR3 spells CASSLGRGGTETQYF. CDR3 nucleotide sequence: TGTGCCAGCAGCTTAGGGCGGGGCGGCACGGAGACCCAGTACTTC. The V and J genes are TRBV7-2 and TRBJ2-5; D might be TRBD2 (6 bases). Deletions cut 1 base from V and 5 bases from J, with 14 bases between. CDR1 SGHTA and CDR2 FQGNSA come from the germline V gene. The length of the CDR3 is 15 residues.

The J gene is TRBJ2-2, the V gene TRBV4-2; D ambiguous. V dropped 0 bases and J dropped 4 bases, with 6 bases sitting between them. This CDR3 region has 14 residues. Germline-derived CDR1 and CDR2 are LGHNA and YNFKEQ. CDR3 nucleotides: TGTGCCAGCAGCCAAGATCCAGGCACCGGGGAGCTGTTTTTT. This gives the protein CASSQDPGTGELFF.

This chain uses TRBV4-1 with TRBJ2-5, with TRBD2 matching over 10 bases. V lost 1 base to trimming and J lost 2 bases; unmatched junction nucleotides: 4. This CDR3 region has 16 residues. Germline CDR1 MGHRA, CDR2 YSYEKL. The CDR3 DNA is TGCGCCAGCAGCCAAGTGCCTAGCGGGGGACAAGAGACCCAGTACTTC. This codes for CASSQVPSGGQETQYF.

This sequence joins TRBV5-6 and TRBJ1-6; D call uncertain. CDR3 length: 15 residues. In germline, CDR1 is SGHDT, CDR2 YYEEEE. Trimming took 0 bases from V and 0 from J, leaving 4 bases between them. The CDR3 is CASSLGSSYNSPLHF. The CDR3 nucleotides read TGTGCCAGCAGCTTGGGGAGCTCCTATAATTCACCCCTCCACTTT.

This chain connects TRBV24-1 to TRBJ2-7, with TRBD2 matching 11 bases. Germline lookup yields CDR1 KGHDR and CDR2 SFDVKD. This CDR3 contains 21 residues. Unmatched junction bases numbered 22, after V lost 7 bases and J lost 0 bases. CDR3 in DNA: TGTGCCACCAGGGGGGACCCTAAAGGTCTAGCGGGAGGCCCAAGCTCCTACGAGCAGTACGTC. Its translation is CATRGDPKGLAGGPSSYEQYV.

This chain connects TRBV14 to TRBJ1-2; TRBD1 agrees at 7 bases. CDR3 length: 17 amino acids. V dropped 0 bases and J dropped 6; count of bases not matched to a gene: 13. Germline V gene lookup returns CDR1 SGHDN and CDR2 FVKESK. CDR3: CASSQDSRRGRVDGYTF. The CDR3 region has the DNA TGTGCCAGCAGCCAAGATAGTAGGAGGGGGCGAGTGGATGGCTACACCTTC.

The chain is built from TRBV9 and TRBJ2-2; D perhaps matches TRBD2 (5 bases). The CDR3 is 14 amino acids. Germline CDR1 reads SGDLS; CDR2 reads YYNGEE. V was shortened by 4 bases and J by 1 base, with 8 bases between the two germline ends. The CDR3 reads CASSKSGNTGELFF. The CDR3 DNA sequence: TGTGCCAGCAGCAAAAGCGGGAACACCGGGGAGCTGTTTTTT.

The chain uses TRBV24-1 and TRBJ2-1, with 7 bases that match TRBD1. V was clipped by 3 bases and J by 9 bases; unmatched bases: 16. This CDR3 is built from 17 residues. Germline V gene sequence: CDR1 KGHDR, CDR2 SFDVKD. The CDR3 sequence is CATSDPTGDLLRGEQFF. The CDR3 nucleotides are TGTGCCACCAGTGATCCCACAGGGGATCTCCTCCGAGGTGAGCAGTTCTTC.

This clone was found a few times. This sequence joins TRBV7-9 and TRBJ1-5; no firm D call. CDR3 length: 14 amino acids. V was pared by 5 bases and J by 1 base, with 9 bases between. CDR1 and CDR2 (germline): SEHNR, FQNEAQ (reference sequence). The CDR3 here is CASSEALSNQPQHF. The CDR3, as DNA: TGTGCCAGCAGCGAGGCGCTGAGCAATCAGCCCCAGCATTTT.

The chain carries TRBV29-1 and TRBJ1-2; 9 nucleotides match TRBD1. Per the germline V gene, CDR1 is SQVTM and CDR2 is ANQGSEA. The ends lost 2 bases at V and 8 bases at J; junction bases unmatched: 6. CDR3 length: 13 residues. The CDR3 region is CSVEIDRGSGYTF. The CDR3 DNA is TGCAGCGTTGAAATTGACAGGGGGTCCGGCTACACCTTC.

This clone occurred once. The chain recombines TRBV10-3 with TRBJ2-3, with 12 nucleotides matching TRBD2. The CDR3 has 14 residues. Unmatched junction bases numbered 2, after V lost 3 bases and J lost 7 bases. Germline loops: CDR1 ENHRY, CDR2 SYGVKD. CDR3 sequence (DNA): TGTGCCATCAGTGACGGACTAGCGGGGTATACGCAGTATTTT. Translated: CAISDGLAGYTQYF.

The chain carries TRBV5-1 and TRBJ2-5; no firm D call. CDR1 and CDR2 from the germline V gene are SGHRS and YFSETQ. V was cut by 0 bases and J by 1 base, with 7 bases left in between. This CDR3 is 14 amino acids long. The CDR3 spells CASSLASPQETQYF. CDR3 sequence (DNA): TGCGCCAGCAGCTTGGCCAGTCCCCAAGAGACCCAGTACTTC.

CDR3 protein: CASSERGREYNEQFF. CDR3 nucleotide sequence: TGTGCCAGCAGTGAACGCGGGAGGGAGTACAATGAGCAGTTCTTC. J is TRBJ2-1 and V is TRBV6-1; 9 positions match TRBD2. Germline V CDR1 and CDR2: MNHNS, SASEGT. After removal of 2 bases from V and 4 bases from J, the junction contained 3 bases not matched to a gene. The CDR3 covers 15 residues.

This clone was seen once. This chain links TRBV5-1 with TRBJ2-7; 9 nucleotides align to TRBD1. The CDR3 is 13 amino acids. V lost 3 bases and J lost 7; bases outside the gene matches: 5. The germline CDR1 and CDR2 sequences are SGHRS and YFSETQ. The CDR3 is CASSSQGAGEQYF. CDR3 DNA sequence: TGCGCCAGCAGCTCACAGGGGGCGGGAGAGCAGTACTTC. Full variable domain (missing parts from reference TRBV5-1 and TRBJ2-7): KAGVTQTPRYLIKTRGQQVTLSCSPISGHRSVSWYQQTPGQGLQFLFEYFSETQRNKGNFPGRFSGRQFSNSRSEMNVSTLELGDSALYLCASSSQGAGEQYFGPGTRLTVT.

The chain employs TRBV27 and TRBJ2-2; 8 nucleotides line up with TRBD1. The trim removed 7 bases at V and 6 bases at J, leaving 7 bases unmatched. This CDR3 is built from 14 residues. Looked up from germline, CDR1 is MNHEY and CDR2 is SMNVEV (reference sequence). This CDR3 is CASTAQGAPGELFF. CDR3 coding DNA: TGTGCCAGCACCGCGCAGGGGGCCCCCGGGGAGCTGTTTTTT.

This rearrangement joins TRBV28 to TRBJ1-6; TRBD1 might be the D (6 bases). Trimming took off 5 bases at V and 10 bases at J, with 18 bases between the two ends. This CDR3 is 15 amino acids long. Germline values: CDR1 MDHEN, CDR2 SYDVKM. For the CDR3, the DNA is TGTGCCAGCAGTCCTTACGACAGGATGATCTCACCCCTCCACTTT. This sequence encodes CASSPYDRMISPLHF.

The CDR3 is CASSIGLAVSYEQYF. For the CDR3, the DNA is TGTGCCAGCAGCATTGGACTAGCGGTATCATACGAGCAGTACTTC. The rearrangement uses TRBV7-2 and TRBJ2-7, with 10 bases lining up with TRBD2. J gave up 4 bases and V 5 bases, and 8 bases lay outside the gene matches. CDR3 length equals 15 residues. Germline CDR1 is SGHTA and CDR2 is FQGNSA.

The J gene is TRBJ1-4, the V gene TRBV7-2; 7 bases line up with TRBD1. The V segment lost 1 base and the J segment 2 bases; nucleotides outside the gene matches: 4. The germline gives CDR1 SGHTA, CDR2 FQGNSA. The CDR3 loop spans 16 amino acids. CDR3 in DNA: TGTGCCAGCAGCTTAGGCAGGGGGGTGACTAATGAAAAACTGTTTTTT. Amino acids: CASSLGRGVTNEKLFF.